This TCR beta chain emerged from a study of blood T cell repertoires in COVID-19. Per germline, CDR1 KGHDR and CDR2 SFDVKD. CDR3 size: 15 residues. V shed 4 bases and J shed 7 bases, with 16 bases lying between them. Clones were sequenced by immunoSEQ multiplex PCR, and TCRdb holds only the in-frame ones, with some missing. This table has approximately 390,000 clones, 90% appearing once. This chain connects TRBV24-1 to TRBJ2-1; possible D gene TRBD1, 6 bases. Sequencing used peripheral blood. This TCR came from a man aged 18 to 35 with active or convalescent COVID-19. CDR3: CATSDRAGARNEQFF. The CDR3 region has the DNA TGTGCCACCAGTGACCGGGCAGGGGCCCGAAATGAGCAGTTCTTC.